The present TCR beta chain was sequenced within a study of shared clonotypes between healthy human individuals (dated by TCRdb to between 2020 and 2021). Concerning the study at large: A couple of women and a few men aged 18 to 49 years were included in the cohort. For each donor, CD4 naive and CD4 memory were each given three plates, CD8 naive was given two plates, and CD8 memory was given one plate. To estimate repertoire size and how much clonotype sharing occurs between individuals, the study deeply sequenced the blood TCR repertoires of roughly 5 healthy adults. To increase sequencing depth and limit assay-specific biases, different laboratories used diverse techniques to prepare libraries and sequence TCR repertoires. Each donor's leukapheresis produced roughly between roughly 0.94 and 9.5 billion PBMCs.

Comments on this clone: Its antigen is currently not known. No base qualities exist here, and no much larger clone lies one base off it.

The investigation overall reported the following: Higher generation probabilities were observed for clonotypes shared by all four sorted-subset donors than for non-shared clonotypes. Sampling was restricted to blood, and TCR repertoires in tissue are likely to differ from TCR repertoires in blood. Rarefaction of sorted-subset datasets indicated incomplete sequencing despite the large sequencing depth. Because the study included a small number of donors, the genetic and exposure-history diversity represented was limited. Estimated clonotype richness was generally larger for naive than for memory subsets. Pairwise subsampling led to the expectation that sequencing depth would affect the degree of clonotype sharing among donors. Sharing across several donors was observed for about 4.8% of naive CD4, 3% to 3.5% of naive CD8, over 2% of memory CD4, and 0.4% of memory CD8 clonotypes.

TCR CDR3 regions were amplified from genomic DNA by multiplex PCR using the deep immunoSEQ assay. Genomic DNA extracted from each cell subset was distributed evenly over all wells of several immunoSEQ 96-well plates, and each plate served as one replicate. Each replicate PCR for sorted subsets received 200 ng genomic DNA, equal to about 29,000 T cell genomes. Purified libraries were measured with a Qubit 3.0 fluorometer, size-checked on a Bioanalyzer 2100, and measured again with the KAPA Library Quantification kit. A separate single-read 150-cycle Illumina NextSeq 550 flow cell was used to sequence each immunoSEQ 96-well plate. Regarding the original processing steps: The immunoSEQ output contained only junctional sequences without quality scores, so filtering could not match that applied to full-length reads. Sequences were annotated with PyIR, a Python wrapper for IgBLAST v1.9, using IMGT germline references to assign V/J genes and CDR3. Any read was removed if the V/J assignment was weak (E-value above 1e-6), the CDR3 was missing, or the read contained stop codons, out-of-frame junctions, or ambiguous translated residues. V3J clonotypes were defined as sequences sharing the same inferred V gene, J gene, and CDR3 amino acid sequence. Percentage overlap between repertoires was calculated by dividing the number of shared unique clonotypes by the size of the smaller repertoire. Three approaches were used to assess repertoire richness: RTK rarefaction, the Chao1 estimator, and Recon v2.1 estimates of unobserved clonotypes. Generation probabilities for all TCRbeta clonotypes obtained by the gDNA method from a handful of donors were computed using OLGA. Sourced from immuneACCESS, this table was stored by TCRdb with only in-frame sequences that have V and J called. A share of the clones is absent; for the studies checked, an unresolved V gene accounts for under half, and the remainder has no known explanation. Clone size and V and J calls were adopted from that table, with D and trimming inferred from the DNA. This sample gives 950,000 to 1,100,000 clones in total; approximately 78% of them show up just once. Of the sample, roughly 0.65% is held by the ten largest clones.

The CDR3, cysteine through phenylalanine, is 15 amino acids long. The entry retains the CDR3 DNA only, 45 bases that are in frame from base 1. V loses 5 bases at its end and J loses 2 bases; junction bases beyond the gene matches: 9. In the germline V gene, CDR1 corresponds to SGHTA and CDR2 to FQGNSA. Donors were healthy HIV-negative adults with no recently reported acute infections or vaccinations. Every donor was a Caucasian adult living in Nashville, Tennessee, USA. CD4+ T cells were enriched by magnetic negative selection; naive cells were then positively selected on CD45RA, and the negative fraction formed the memory subset. After blood collection by leukapheresis, PBMCs were isolated using Ficoll-Histopaque density gradient centrifugation and then cryopreserved in the vapor phase of liquid nitrogen. Analytical flow cytometry was used to check the purity and quantity of each magnetically sorted T cell population. Genomic DNA was isolated from every sorted fraction and measured by UV absorbance on a Nanodrop 2000c.

The sequence was collected from a man between 18 and 35 years old in good health. Some clones in this sample may be carry-over from other donors' samples. Sequencing used memory CD4+ T cells from PBMCs. In the paper's terms, the cell subset or site label means: CD45RA-negative fraction. The receptor chain draws on TRBV7-2 and TRBJ2-7; 7 of the junction bases match TRBD2. The CDR3 reads CASSLDSSGTYEQYF. The bases are TGTGCCAGCAGCCTCGACTCTAGCGGAACCTACGAGCAGTACTTC.